A single TCR beta chain is shown here with its context. This specimen belongs to a study of T cells in Graves' hyperthyroidism and ophthalmopathy. Amplification of TCR beta CDR3 regions used RNA as the template. The HTBI primer set served for first-round RT-PCR of the TCR CDR3. TCRdb re-called the multiplex PCR reads through MiXCR, storing one row per CDR3 protein. Among roughly 640,000 distinct CDR3 sequences listed, around 15% were seen once. The sequencing sample was made of blood. This TCR derives from a middle-aged woman with Graves' ophthalmopathy.

The CDR3, as DNA: TGTGCCAGCAGCCCCGCCCTTGGGGTAGAGTACTTC. This codes for CASSPALGVEYF. The chain combines TRBV7-9 with TRBJ2-5; no firm D call. The CDR3 runs 12 residues. From germline, CDR1 is SEHNR and CDR2 FQNEAQ (reference sequence). Trimming took 5 bases from V and 12 from J, leaving 16 bases between them.